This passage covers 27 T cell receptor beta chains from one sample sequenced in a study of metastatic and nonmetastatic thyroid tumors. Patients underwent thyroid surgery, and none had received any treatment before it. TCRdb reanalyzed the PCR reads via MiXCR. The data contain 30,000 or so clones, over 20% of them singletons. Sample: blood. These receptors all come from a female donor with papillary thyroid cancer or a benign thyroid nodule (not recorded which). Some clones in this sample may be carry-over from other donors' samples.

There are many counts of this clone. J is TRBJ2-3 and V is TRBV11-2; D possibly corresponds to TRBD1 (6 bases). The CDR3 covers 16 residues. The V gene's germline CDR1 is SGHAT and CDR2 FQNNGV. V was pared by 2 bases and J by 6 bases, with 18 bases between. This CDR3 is CASSLPRTAAADTQYF. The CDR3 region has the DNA TGTGCCAGCAGCTTACCCAGGACAGCGGCTGCGGATACGCAGTATTTT.

CDR3 DNA: TGTGCCTGGAAAAGAGAGGTTGCAGCTTTCTTT. Amino acids: CAWKREVAAFF. This chain joins TRBV30 and TRBJ1-1, with D unresolved. Germline V gives CDR1 GTSNPN, CDR2 SVGIG (reference sequence). V was cut by 4 bases and J by 10 bases, with 13 bases left in between. This CDR3 region has 11 residues. Combining the CDR3 with reference TRBV30 and TRBJ1-1 gives the whole variable domain SQTIHQWPATLVQPVGSPLSLECTVEGTSNPNLYWYRQAAGRGLQLLFYSVGIGQISSEVPQNLSASRPQDRQFILSSKKLLLSDSGFYLCAWKREVAAFFGQGTRLTVV.

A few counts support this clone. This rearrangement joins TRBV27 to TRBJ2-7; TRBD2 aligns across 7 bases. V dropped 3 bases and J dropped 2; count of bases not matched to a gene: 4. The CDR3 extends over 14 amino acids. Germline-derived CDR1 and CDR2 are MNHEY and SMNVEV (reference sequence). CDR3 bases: TGTGCCAGCAGTTTTCGCGGGAGTACCTACGAGCAGTACTTC. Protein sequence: CASSFRGSTYEQYF.

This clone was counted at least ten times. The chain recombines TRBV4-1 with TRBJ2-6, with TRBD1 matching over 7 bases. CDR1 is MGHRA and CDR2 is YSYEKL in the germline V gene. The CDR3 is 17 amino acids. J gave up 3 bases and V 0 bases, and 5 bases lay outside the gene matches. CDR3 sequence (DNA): TGCGCCAGCAGCCAAGATCCAGGGGGATTTGGGGCCAACGTCCTGACTTTC. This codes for CASSQDPGGFGANVLTF.

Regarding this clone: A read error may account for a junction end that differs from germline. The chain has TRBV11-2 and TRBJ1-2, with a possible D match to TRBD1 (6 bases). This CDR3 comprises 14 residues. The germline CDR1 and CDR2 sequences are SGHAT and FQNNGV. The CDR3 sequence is CANSLGGPGYGYTF. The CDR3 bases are TGTGCCAACAGCTTAGGGGGGCCAGGCTATGGCTACACCTTC.

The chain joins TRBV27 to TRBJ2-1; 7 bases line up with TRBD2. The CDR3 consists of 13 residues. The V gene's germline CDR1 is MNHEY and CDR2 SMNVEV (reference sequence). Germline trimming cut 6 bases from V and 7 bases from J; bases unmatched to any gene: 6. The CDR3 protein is CASSLNGGNEQFF. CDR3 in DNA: TGTGCCAGCAGCCTCAACGGGGGGAATGAGCAGTTCTTC.

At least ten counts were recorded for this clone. CDR3 residues: CASSGSRAGARGGEQFF. The CDR3 nucleotides are TGTGCCAGCAGCGGCTCGCGAGCGGGAGCAAGGGGTGGTGAGCAGTTCTTC. The chain employs TRBV11-3 and TRBJ2-1; 8 nucleotides line up with TRBD2. Looked up from germline, CDR1 is SGHNT and CDR2 is YENEEA. J gave up 9 bases and V 5 bases, and 18 bases lay outside the gene matches. The CDR3 is 17 amino acids. The full variable domain, with the rest looked up from reference TRBV11-3 and TRBJ2-1, is EAGVVQSPRYKIIEKKQPVAFWCNPISGHNTLYWYLQNLGQGPELLIRYENEEAVDDSQLPKDRFSAERLKGVDSTLKIQPAELGDSAVYLCASSGSRAGARGGEQFFGPGTRLTVL.

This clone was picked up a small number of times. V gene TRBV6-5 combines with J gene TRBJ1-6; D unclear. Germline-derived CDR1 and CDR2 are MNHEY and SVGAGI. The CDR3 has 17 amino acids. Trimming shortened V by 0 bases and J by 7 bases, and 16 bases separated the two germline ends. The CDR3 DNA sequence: TGTGCCAGCAGTTACTCAATCCGGGGAGGGTGGAATTCACCCCTCCACTTT. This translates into CASSYSIRGGWNSPLHF.

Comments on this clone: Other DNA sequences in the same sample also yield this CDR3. The CDR3 sequence: CASSQKGRQVGEKLFF. As DNA, the CDR3 is TGTGCCAGCAGCCAAAAAGGCCGACAGGTCGGTGAAAAACTGTTTTTT. J is TRBJ1-4 and V is TRBV3-1, with D possibly matching TRBD1 (6 bases). The germline V and J ends were trimmed by 2 bases and 7 bases, with 17 bases remaining between them. The CDR3 is made up of 16 amino acids. The V gene's germline CDR1 is LGHDT and CDR2 YNNKEL (reference sequence).

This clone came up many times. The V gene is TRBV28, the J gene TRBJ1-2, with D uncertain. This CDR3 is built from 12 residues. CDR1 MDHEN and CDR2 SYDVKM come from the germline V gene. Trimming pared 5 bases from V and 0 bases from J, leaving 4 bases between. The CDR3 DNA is TGTGCCAGCAGTCCGACTAACTATGGCTACACCTTC. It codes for CASSPTNYGYTF.

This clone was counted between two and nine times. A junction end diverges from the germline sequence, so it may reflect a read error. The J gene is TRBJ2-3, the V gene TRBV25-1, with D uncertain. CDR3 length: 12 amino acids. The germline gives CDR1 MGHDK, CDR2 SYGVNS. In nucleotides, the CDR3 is TGTGCCAGAAGTGATACCACAGATACGCAGTATTTT. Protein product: CARSDTTDTQYF.

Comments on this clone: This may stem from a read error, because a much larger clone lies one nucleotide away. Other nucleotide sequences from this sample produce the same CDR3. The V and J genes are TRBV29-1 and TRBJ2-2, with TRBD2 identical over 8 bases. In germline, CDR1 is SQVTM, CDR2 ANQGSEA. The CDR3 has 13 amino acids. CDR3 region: CSVEEREAGELFF. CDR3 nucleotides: TGCAGCGTTGAAGAGCGGGAGGCCGGTGAGCTGTTTTTT.

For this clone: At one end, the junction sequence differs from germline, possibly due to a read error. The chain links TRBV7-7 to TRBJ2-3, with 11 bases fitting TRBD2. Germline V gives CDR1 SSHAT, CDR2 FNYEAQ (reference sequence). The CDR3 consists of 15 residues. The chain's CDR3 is CASSSTSGRPYTQYF. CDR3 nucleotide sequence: TGTGCTAGCAGCTCAACTAGCGGGAGACCATATACGCAGTATTTT.

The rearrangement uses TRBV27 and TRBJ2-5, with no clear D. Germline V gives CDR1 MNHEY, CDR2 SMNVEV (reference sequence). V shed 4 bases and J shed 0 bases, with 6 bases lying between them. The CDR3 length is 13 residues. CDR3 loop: CASSSRYQETQYF. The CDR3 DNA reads TGTGCCAGCAGTTCCCGGTACCAAGAGACCCAGTACTTC.

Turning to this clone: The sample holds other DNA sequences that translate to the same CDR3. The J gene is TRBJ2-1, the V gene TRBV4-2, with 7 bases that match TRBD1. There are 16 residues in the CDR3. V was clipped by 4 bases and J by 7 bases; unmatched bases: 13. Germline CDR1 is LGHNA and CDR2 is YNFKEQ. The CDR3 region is CASSPPIGTVLNEQFF. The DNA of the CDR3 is TGTGCCAGCAGCCCACCAATCGGGACAGTACTTAATGAGCAGTTCTTC.

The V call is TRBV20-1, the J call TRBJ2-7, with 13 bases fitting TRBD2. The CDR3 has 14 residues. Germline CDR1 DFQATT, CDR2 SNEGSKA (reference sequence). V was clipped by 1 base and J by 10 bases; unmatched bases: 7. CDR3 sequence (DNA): TGCAGTGCTAGAGCCCCCGGACTAGCGGGGGTTCAGTACTTC. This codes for CSARAPGLAGVQYF.

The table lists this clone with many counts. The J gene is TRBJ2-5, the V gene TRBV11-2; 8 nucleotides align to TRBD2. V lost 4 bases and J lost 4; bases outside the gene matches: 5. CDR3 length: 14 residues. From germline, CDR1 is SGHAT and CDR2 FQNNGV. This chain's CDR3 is CASSSAGVAETQYF. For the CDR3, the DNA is TGTGCCAGCAGCTCAGCGGGAGTAGCAGAGACCCAGTACTTC.

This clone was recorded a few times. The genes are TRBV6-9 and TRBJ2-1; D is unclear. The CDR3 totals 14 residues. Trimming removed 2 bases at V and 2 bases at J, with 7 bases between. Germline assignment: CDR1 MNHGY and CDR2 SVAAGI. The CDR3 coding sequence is TGTGCCAGCAGTTATGGTGGGACCTACAATGAGCAGTTCTTC. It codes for CASSYGGTYNEQFF.

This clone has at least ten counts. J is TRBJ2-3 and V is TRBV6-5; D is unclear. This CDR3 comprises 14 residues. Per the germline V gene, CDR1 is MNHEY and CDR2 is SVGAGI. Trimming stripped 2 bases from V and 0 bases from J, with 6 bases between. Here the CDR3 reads CASSYRTSTDTQYF. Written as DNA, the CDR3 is TGTGCCAGCAGTTACCGAACTAGCACAGATACGCAGTATTTT.

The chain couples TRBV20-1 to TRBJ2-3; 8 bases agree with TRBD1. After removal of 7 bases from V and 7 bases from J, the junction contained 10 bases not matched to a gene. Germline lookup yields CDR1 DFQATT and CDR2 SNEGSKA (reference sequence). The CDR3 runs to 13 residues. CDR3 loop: CSVETGEYNTQYF. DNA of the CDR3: TGCAGTGTTGAGACAGGGGAATATAATACGCAGTATTTT.

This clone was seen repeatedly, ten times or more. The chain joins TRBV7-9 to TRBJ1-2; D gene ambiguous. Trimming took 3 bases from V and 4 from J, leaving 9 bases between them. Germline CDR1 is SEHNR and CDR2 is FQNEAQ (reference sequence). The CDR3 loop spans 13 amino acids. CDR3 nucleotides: TGTGCCAGCAGCTTTGGAGGGTCCTATGGCTACACCTTC. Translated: CASSFGGSYGYTF.

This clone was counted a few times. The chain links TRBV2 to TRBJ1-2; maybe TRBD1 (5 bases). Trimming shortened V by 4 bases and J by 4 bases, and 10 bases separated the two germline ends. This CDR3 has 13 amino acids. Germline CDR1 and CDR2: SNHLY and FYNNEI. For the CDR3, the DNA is TGTGCCAGCAGTGGTCAGGGATCCTATGGCTACACCTTC. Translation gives CASSGQGSYGYTF.

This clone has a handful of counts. The CDR3 sequence: CASSREHSSNEQFF. The CDR3 DNA follows: TGTGCCAGCAGCCGTGAACACAGTTCAAATGAGCAGTTCTTC. The genes are TRBV11-3 and TRBJ2-1; D unclear. The germline CDR1 and CDR2 sequences are SGHNT and YENEEA. This CDR3 is built from 14 residues. Trimming stripped 5 bases from V and 7 bases from J, with 15 bases between. The full variable domain, in which reference TRBV11-3 and TRBJ2-1 provide the parts outside the CDR3, is EAGVVQSPRYKIIEKKQPVAFWCNPISGHNTLYWYLQNLGQGPELLIRYENEEAVDDSQLPKDRFSAERLKGVDSTLKIQPAELGDSAVYLCASSREHSSNEQFFGPGTRLTVL.

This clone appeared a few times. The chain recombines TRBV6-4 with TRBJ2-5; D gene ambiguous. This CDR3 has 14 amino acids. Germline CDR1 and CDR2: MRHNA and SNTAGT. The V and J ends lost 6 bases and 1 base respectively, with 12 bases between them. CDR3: CASSKVGCQETQYF. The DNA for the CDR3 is TGTGCCAGCAGCAAGGTAGGTTGCCAAGAGACCCAGTACTTC.

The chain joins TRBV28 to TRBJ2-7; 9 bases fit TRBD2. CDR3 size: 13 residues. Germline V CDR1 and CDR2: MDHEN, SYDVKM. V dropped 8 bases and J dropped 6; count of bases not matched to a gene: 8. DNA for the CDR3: TGTGCCAGCGGAGGGCGGGAGGGCCCCGAGCAGTACTTC. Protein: CASGGREGPEQYF.

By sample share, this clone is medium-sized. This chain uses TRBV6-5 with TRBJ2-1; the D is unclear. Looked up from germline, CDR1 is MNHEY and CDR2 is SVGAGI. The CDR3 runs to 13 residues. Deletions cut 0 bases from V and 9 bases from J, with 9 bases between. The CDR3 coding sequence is TGTGCCAGCAGTTACTCTATGAGCACTGAGCAGTTCTTC. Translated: CASSYSMSTEQFF.

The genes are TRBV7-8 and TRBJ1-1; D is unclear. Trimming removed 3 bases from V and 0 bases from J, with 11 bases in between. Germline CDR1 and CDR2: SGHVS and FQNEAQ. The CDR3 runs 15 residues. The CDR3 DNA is TGTGCCAGCAGCTTTCTGTCCGGAATGAACACTGAAGCTTTCTTT. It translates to CASSFLSGMNTEAFF.